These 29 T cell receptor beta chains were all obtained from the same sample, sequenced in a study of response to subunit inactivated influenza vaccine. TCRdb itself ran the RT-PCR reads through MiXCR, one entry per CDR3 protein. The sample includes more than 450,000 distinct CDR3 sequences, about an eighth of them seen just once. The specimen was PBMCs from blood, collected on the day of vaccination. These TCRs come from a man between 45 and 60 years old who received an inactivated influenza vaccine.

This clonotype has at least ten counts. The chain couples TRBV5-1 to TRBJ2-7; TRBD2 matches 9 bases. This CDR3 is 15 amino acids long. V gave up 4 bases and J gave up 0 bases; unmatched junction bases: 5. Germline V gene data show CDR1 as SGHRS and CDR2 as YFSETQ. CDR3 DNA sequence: TGCGCCAGCAGCCCCCTAGCGGGGACCTCCTACGAGCAGTACTTC. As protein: CASSPLAGTSYEQYF.

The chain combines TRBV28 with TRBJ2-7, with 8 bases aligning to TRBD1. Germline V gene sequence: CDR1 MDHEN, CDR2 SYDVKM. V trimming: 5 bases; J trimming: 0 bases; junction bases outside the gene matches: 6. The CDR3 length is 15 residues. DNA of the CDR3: TGTGCCAGCAGTCACAGGACAGGGCCCTCCTACGAGCAGTACTTC. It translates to CASSHRTGPSYEQYF. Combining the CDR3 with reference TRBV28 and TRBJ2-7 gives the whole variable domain DVKVTQSSRYLVKRTGEKVFLECVQDMDHENMFWYRQDPGLGLRLIYFSYDVKMKEKGDIPEGYSVSREKKERFSLILESASTNQTSMYLCASSHRTGPSYEQYFGPGTRLTVT.

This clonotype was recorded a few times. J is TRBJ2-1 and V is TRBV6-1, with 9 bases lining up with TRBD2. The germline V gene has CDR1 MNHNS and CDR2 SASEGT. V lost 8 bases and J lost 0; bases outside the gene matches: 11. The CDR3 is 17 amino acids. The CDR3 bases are TGTGCCAGCGGAAAGACTAGCGGCTCAAGCTCCTACAATGAGCAGTTCTTC. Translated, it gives CASGKTSGSSSYNEQFF.

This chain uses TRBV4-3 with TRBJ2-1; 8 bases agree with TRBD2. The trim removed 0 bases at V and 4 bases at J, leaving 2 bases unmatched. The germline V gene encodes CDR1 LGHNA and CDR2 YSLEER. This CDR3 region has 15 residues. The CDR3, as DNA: TGCGCCAGCAGCCAAGAACTAGCGGAGTACAATGAGCAGTTCTTC. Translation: CASSQELAEYNEQFF.

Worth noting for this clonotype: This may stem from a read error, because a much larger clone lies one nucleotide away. The CDR3 here is CASSLPPGRQSTDTHYF. Written as DNA, the CDR3 is TGTGCCAGCAGTCTGCCACCGGGACGCCAAAGCACAGATACGCATTATTTT. The chain recombines TRBV6-2 or TRBV6-3 with TRBJ2-3; D tentatively reads TRBD1 or TRBD2 (5 bases each). Germline CDR1 and CDR2: MNHEY and SVGEGT. The CDR3 is made up of 17 amino acids.

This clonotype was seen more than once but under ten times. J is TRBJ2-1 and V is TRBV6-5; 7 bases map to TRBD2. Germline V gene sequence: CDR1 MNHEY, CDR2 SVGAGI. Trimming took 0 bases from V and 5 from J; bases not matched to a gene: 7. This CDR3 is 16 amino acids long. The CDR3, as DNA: TGTGCCAGCAGTTACTCGACCGGGGGAGGGGACAATGAGCAGTTCTTC. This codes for CASSYSTGGGDNEQFF.

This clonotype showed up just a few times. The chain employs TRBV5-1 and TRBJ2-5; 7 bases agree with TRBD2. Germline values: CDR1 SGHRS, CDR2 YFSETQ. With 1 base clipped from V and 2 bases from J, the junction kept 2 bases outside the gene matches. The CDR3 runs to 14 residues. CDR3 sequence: CASSLWGGQETQYF. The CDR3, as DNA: TGCGCCAGCAGCTTGTGGGGGGGTCAAGAGACCCAGTACTTC.

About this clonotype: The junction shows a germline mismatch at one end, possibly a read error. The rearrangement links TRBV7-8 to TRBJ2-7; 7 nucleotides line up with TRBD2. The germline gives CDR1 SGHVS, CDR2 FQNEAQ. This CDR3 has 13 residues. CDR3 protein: CASSFPAREGKSF. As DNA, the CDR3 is TGTGCCAGCAGCTTCCCAGCTAGGGAGGGAAAGTCATTC.

The CDR3 protein is CASSQLAGGSHEQFF. The CDR3 DNA is TGTGCCAGCAGCCAACTAGCGGGAGGGAGCCATGAGCAGTTCTTC. The rearrangement joins TRBV7-9 to TRBJ2-1, with 13 bases identical to TRBD2. The germline V gene has CDR1 SEHNR and CDR2 FQNEAQ (reference sequence). The V gene end was trimmed by 5 bases and the J gene end by 8 bases; junction bases not matched to a gene: 6. This CDR3 spans 15 amino acids.

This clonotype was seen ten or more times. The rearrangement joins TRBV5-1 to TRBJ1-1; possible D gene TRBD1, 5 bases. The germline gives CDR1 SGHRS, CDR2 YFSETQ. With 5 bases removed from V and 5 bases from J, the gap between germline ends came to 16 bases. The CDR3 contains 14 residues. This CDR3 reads CASRKDNMGTEAFF. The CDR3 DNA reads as TGCGCCAGCAGAAAGGACAATATGGGAACTGAAGCTTTCTTT.

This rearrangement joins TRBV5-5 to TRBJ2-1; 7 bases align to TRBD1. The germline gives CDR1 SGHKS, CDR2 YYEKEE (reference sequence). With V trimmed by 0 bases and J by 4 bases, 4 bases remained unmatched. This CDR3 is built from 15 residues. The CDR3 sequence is CASSLGPGQYNEQFF. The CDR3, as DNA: TGTGCCAGCAGCTTGGGACCGGGACAGTACAATGAGCAGTTCTTC.

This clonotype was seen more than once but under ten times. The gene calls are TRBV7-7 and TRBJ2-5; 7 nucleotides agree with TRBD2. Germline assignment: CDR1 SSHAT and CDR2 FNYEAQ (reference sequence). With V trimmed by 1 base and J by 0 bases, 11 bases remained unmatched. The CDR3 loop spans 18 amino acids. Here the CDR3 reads CASSLVSSGVPNQETQYF. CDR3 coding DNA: TGTGCCAGCAGCTTAGTTTCGAGCGGGGTTCCCAACCAAGAGACCCAGTACTTC.

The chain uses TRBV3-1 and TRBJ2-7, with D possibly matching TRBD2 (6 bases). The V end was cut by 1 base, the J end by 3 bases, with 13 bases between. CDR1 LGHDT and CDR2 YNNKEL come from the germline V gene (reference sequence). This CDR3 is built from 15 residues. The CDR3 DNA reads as TGTGCCAGCAGCCAAGGGTCTAGCGTTATCTACGAGCAGTACTTC. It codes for CASSQGSSVIYEQYF.

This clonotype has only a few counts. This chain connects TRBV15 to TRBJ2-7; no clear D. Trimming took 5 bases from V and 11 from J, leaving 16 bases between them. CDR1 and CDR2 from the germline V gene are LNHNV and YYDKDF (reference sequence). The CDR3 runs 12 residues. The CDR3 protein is CATSANEKVKYF. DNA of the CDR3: TGTGCCACCAGCGCAAACGAAAAGGTGAAGTACTTC.

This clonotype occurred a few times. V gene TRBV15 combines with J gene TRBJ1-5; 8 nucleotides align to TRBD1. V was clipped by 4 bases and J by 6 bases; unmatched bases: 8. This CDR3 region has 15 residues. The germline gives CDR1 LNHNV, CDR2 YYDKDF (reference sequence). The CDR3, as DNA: TGTGCCACCAGCACACCGGACAGGGCAGGTCAGCCCCAGCATTTT. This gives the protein CATSTPDRAGQPQHF.

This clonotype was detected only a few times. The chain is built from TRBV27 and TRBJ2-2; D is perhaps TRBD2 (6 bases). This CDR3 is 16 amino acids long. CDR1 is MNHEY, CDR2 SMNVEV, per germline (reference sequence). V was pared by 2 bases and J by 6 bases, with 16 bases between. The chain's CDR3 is CASSLEGAWGAGELFF. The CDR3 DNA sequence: TGTGCCAGCAGTTTAGAAGGGGCCTGGGGGGCCGGGGAGCTGTTTTTT.

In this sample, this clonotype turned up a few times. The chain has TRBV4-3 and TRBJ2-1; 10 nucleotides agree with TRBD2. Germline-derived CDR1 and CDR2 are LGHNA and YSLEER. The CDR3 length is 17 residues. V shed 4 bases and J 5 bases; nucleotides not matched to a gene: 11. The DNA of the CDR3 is TGCGCCAGCAGCCCTACTATACTAGCGGGAAAACACAATGAGCAGTTCTTC. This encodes CASSPTILAGKHNEQFF.

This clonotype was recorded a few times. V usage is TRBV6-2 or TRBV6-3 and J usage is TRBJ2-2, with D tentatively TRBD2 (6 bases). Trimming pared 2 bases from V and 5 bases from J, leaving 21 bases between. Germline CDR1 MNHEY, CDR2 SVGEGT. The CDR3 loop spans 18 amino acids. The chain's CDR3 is CASSYVTRDFPLTGELFF. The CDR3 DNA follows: TGTGCCAGCAGTTACGTAACTCGGGACTTCCCTCTTACCGGGGAGCTGTTTTTT.

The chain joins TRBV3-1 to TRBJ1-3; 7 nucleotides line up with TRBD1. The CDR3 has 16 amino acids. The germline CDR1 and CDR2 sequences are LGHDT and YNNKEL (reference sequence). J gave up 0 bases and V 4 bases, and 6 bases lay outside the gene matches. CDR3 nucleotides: TGTGCCAGCAGCCGGGGACAGCGATACTCTGGAAACACCATATATTTT. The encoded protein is CASSRGQRYSGNTIYF.

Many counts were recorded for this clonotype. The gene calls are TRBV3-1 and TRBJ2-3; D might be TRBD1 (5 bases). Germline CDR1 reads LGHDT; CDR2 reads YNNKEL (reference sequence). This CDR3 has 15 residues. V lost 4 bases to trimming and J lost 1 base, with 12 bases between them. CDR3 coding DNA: TGTGCCAGCAGCCCGCAAGGGGCAGGCACAGATACGCAGTATTTT. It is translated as CASSPQGAGTDTQYF.

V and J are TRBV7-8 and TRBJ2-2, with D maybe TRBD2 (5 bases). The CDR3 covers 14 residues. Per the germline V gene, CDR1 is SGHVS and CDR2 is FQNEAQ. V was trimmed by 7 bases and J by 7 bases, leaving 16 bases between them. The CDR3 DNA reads TGTGCCAGCATCCATCGACACGGGGTCGGGGAGCTGTTTTTT. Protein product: CASIHRHGVGELFF.

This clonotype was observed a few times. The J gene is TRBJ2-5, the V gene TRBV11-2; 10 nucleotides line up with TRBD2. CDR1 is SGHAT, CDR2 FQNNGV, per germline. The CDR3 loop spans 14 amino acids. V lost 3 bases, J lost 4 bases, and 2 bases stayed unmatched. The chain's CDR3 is CASSFLAGAETQYF. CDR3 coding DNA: TGTGCCAGCAGCTTCCTAGCGGGAGCAGAGACCCAGTACTTC.

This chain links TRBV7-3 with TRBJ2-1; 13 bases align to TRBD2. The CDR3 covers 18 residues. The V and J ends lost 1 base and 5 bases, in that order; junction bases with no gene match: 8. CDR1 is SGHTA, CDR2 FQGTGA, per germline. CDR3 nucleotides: TGTGCCAGCAGCTTAATTCCCTGGACTAGCGGGAGCCACAATGAGCAGTTCTTC. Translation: CASSLIPWTSGSHNEQFF.

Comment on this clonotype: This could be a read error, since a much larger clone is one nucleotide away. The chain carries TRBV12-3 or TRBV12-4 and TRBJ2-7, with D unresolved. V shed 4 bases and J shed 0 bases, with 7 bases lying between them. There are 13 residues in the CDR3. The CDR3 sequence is CASSSTYSYEQYF. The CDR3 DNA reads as TGTGCCAGCAGTTCGACATACTCCTACGAGCAGTACTTC.

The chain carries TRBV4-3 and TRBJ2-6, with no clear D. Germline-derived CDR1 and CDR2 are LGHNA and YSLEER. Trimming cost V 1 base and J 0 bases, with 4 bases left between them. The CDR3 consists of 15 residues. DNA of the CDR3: TGCGCCAGCAGCCAAGTCGCCTCTGGGGCCAACGTCCTGACTTTC. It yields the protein CASSQVASGANVLTF.

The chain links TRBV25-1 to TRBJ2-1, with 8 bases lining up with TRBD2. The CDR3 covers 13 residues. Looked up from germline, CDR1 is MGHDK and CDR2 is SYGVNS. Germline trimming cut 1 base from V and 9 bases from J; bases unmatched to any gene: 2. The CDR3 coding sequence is TGTGCCAGCAGTGAATCGGGAGGGATTGAGCAGTTCTTC. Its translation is CASSESGGIEQFF.

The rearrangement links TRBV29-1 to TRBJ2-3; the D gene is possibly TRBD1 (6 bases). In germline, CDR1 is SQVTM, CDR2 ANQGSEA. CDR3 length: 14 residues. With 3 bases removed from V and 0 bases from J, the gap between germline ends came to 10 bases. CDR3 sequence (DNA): TGCAGCGTTGACGGGACAAAGAGCACAGATACGCAGTATTTT. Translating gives CSVDGTKSTDTQYF.

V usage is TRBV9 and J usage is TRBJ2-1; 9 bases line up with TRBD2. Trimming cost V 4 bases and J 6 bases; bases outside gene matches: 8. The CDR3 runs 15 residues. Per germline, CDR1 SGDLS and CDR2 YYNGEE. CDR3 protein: CASSYGLAPSNEQFF. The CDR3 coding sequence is TGTGCCAGCAGCTACGGACTAGCGCCAAGCAATGAGCAGTTCTTC.

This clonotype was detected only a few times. CDR3 DNA: TGTGCCAGCAGCGTCGTTCCAGGGGCTAATGAAAAACTGTTTTTT. This sequence encodes CASSVVPGANEKLFF. J is TRBJ1-4 and V is TRBV9; D perhaps matches TRBD1 (6 bases). The CDR3 runs 15 residues. Trimming stripped 2 bases from V and 3 bases from J, with 11 bases between. The germline CDR1 and CDR2 sequences are SGDLS and YYNGEE.